The 20 T cell receptor beta chains reported below all come from one sample, sequenced in a study of blood T cell repertoires in COVID-19. The table came from immunoSEQ multiplex PCR; TCRdb's copy has only in-frame clones and leaves some out. The profile shows 250,000 to 350,000 clones, about 88% of them singletons. The sequenced sample was peripheral blood. The receptors come from a woman aged 55-75 years with acute or convalescent COVID-19.

This clone was counted between two and nine times. V usage is TRBV28 and J usage is TRBJ2-7; 9 bases match TRBD2. The length of the CDR3 is 16 residues. J was trimmed by 2 bases and V by 3 bases; bases with no gene match: 8. The V gene's germline CDR1 is MDHEN and CDR2 SYDVKM. CDR3 bases: TGTGCCAGCAGTTTTACGGCTAGCGGGGATCCCTACGAGCAGTACTTC. Translating it yields CASSFTASGDPYEQYF.

This chain connects TRBV2 to TRBJ1-1; D ambiguous. This CDR3 spans 14 amino acids. The germline CDR1 and CDR2 sequences are SNHLY and FYNNEI. V was clipped by 10 bases and J by 1 base, with 16 bases between them. The CDR3 region is CATSPMGGNTEAFF. The CDR3 DNA is TGTGCCACCTCACCCATGGGAGGGAACACTGAAGCTTTCTTT.

The V call is TRBV28, the J call TRBJ2-1, with TRBD2 matching 13 bases. CDR3 length: 19 residues. From germline, CDR1 is MDHEN and CDR2 SYDVKM. V was pared by 4 bases and J by 1 base, with 10 bases of the junction left unmatched. CDR3 sequence: CASSSPLAGGRGSYNEQFF. In nucleotides, the CDR3 is TGTGCCAGCAGTTCCCCACTAGCGGGGGGGCGAGGGTCCTACAATGAGCAGTTCTTC.

The chain recombines TRBV7-3 with TRBJ2-1; 9 nucleotides agree with TRBD2. CDR1 is SGHTA and CDR2 is FQGTGA in the germline V gene. This CDR3 has 15 residues. V shed 5 bases, J shed 2 bases, and the junction held 4 bases outside the gene matches. The DNA for the CDR3 is TGTGCCAGCAGCCGTAGCGGGAGCGCCTACAATGAGCAGTTCTTC. Its translation is CASSRSGSAYNEQFF.

The chain links TRBV15 to TRBJ2-2; possible D gene TRBD2, 5 bases. The CDR3 spans 14 residues. Germline V gene data show CDR1 as LNHNV and CDR2 as YYDKDF (reference sequence). V lost 5 bases to trimming and J lost 2 bases, with 9 bases between them. The CDR3 loop is CATSGLRNTGELFF. As DNA, the CDR3 is TGTGCCACCAGCGGACTCCGTAACACCGGGGAGCTGTTTTTT.

The table lists this clone with a few counts. The chain combines TRBV3-1 (or the pseudogene TRBV3-2) with TRBJ2-7, with D hard to call. Per the germline V gene, CDR1 is LGHDT and CDR2 is YNNKEL (reference sequence). The CDR3 runs to 13 residues. Trimming removed 1 base from V and 4 bases from J, with 8 bases in between. In DNA, the CDR3 is TGTGCCAGCAGCCAAGTTGACGGGTACGAGCAGTACTTC. It yields the protein CASSQVDGYEQYF.

The rearrangement links TRBV7-9 to TRBJ2-7; no definite D call. Germline loops: CDR1 SEHNR, CDR2 FQNEAQ (reference sequence). V lost 9 bases and J 5 bases, leaving 14 bases between the germline ends. CDR3 length equals 12 residues. CDR3 protein: CASGVGFNEQYF. The DNA for the CDR3 is TGTGCCAGTGGAGTGGGTTTCAACGAGCAGTACTTC. Combining the CDR3 with reference TRBV7-9 and TRBJ2-7 gives the whole variable domain DTGVSQNPRHKITKRGQNVTFRCDPISEHNRLYWYRQTLGQGPEFLTYFQNEAQLEKSRLLSDRFSAERPKGSFSTLEIQRTEQGDSAMYLCASGVGFNEQYFGPGTRLTVT.

The chain combines TRBV12-3 or TRBV12-4 with TRBJ2-7, with 10 bases aligning to TRBD1. J was trimmed by 3 bases and V by 8 bases; bases with no gene match: 4. CDR3 size: 13 residues. CDR3 sequence: CASGRTGGYEQYF. The CDR3 nucleotides read TGTGCCAGCGGGCGGACAGGGGGCTACGAGCAGTACTTC.

As for this clone: This sample includes further DNA sequences coding for the same CDR3. The genes are TRBV6-2 or TRBV6-3 and TRBJ1-5; unclear D gene. From germline, CDR1 is MNHEY and CDR2 SVGEGT. The V and J ends lost 0 bases and 2 bases respectively, with 5 bases between them. This CDR3 comprises 14 residues. For the CDR3, the DNA is TGTGCCAGCAGTTACTCGGCCGGCAATCAGCCCCAGCATTTT. Translation gives CASSYSAGNQPQHF.

The gene calls are TRBV7-6 and TRBJ2-7, with D maybe TRBD2 (5 bases). The CDR3 contains 20 residues. The germline CDR1 and CDR2 sequences are SGHVS and FNYEAQ. With 1 base removed from V and 2 bases from J, the gap between germline ends came to 27 bases. The CDR3 protein is CASSLELGYARGSPPYEQYF. The CDR3 nucleotides read TGTGCCAGCAGCTTAGAATTAGGGTATGCACGGGGATCTCCCCCCTACGAGCAGTACTTC.

This rearrangement joins TRBV30 to TRBJ1-1; 7 nucleotides agree with TRBD1. Germline trimming cut 5 bases from V and 4 bases from J; bases unmatched to any gene: 7. CDR3 size: 13 residues. CDR1 is GTSNPN and CDR2 is SVGIG in the germline V gene (reference sequence). In DNA form, the CDR3 reads TGTGCCTGGTTCGGGACAGCAGTCACTGAAGCTTTCTTT. This encodes CAWFGTAVTEAFF.

The V and J genes are TRBV6-5 and TRBJ1-4, with D unclear. V dropped 0 bases and J dropped 10 bases, with 12 bases sitting between them. The CDR3 length is 14 residues. Looked up from germline, CDR1 is MNHEY and CDR2 is SVGAGI. CDR3 residues: CASSYSIVVGKLFF. In DNA, the CDR3 is TGTGCCAGCAGTTACTCGATAGTGGTCGGAAAACTGTTTTTT.

The V call is TRBV6-5, the J call TRBJ2-7, with D perhaps matching TRBD1 (6 bases). V shed 4 bases and J shed 2 bases, with 9 bases lying between them. The CDR3 extends over 13 amino acids. CDR1 is MNHEY and CDR2 is SVGAGI in the germline V gene. This CDR3 reads CASSWGPAYEQYF. The CDR3 DNA follows: TGTGCCAGCAGTTGGGGGCCAGCCTACGAGCAGTACTTC.

CDR3 loop: CASGFGRRGNTEAFF. In DNA form, the CDR3 reads TGTGCTAGTGGTTTCGGAAGGAGGGGGAACACTGAAGCTTTCTTT. This chain uses TRBV12-5 with TRBJ1-1; TRBD1 is a possible D gene (5 bases). CDR3 length: 15 amino acids. In germline, CDR1 is LGHNT, CDR2 FRNRAP. Trimming cost V 3 bases and J 1 base, with 12 bases left between them.

This clone was found once. This chain uses TRBV28 with TRBJ2-1; 7 nucleotides agree with TRBD2. V trimming: 3 bases; J trimming: 6 bases; junction bases outside the gene matches: 5. The germline V gene has CDR1 MDHEN and CDR2 SYDVKM. The CDR3 has 14 residues. CDR3 residues: CASSLSGTPNEQFF. The CDR3 DNA sequence: TGTGCCAGCAGTTTGAGCGGGACCCCCAATGAGCAGTTCTTC.

The count of this clone is one. This sequence joins TRBV12-3 or TRBV12-4 and TRBJ2-1; D is undetermined. The CDR3 loop spans 11 amino acids. The germline V and J ends were trimmed by 1 base and 15 bases, with 10 bases remaining between them. The CDR3, as DNA: TGTGCCAGCAGTTTAGACCCCCCACTGTTCTTC. Amino acids: CASSLDPPLFF.

This clone was detected only a few times. The chain joins TRBV19 to TRBJ1-5; TRBD1 is a possible D gene (6 bases). The germline CDR1 and CDR2 sequences are LNHDA and SQIVND (reference sequence). The CDR3 loop spans 13 amino acids. Deletions cut 9 bases from V and 10 bases from J, with 19 bases between. CDR3 residues: CASTPDSLLPQHF. CDR3 nucleotide sequence: TGTGCCAGCACTCCGGACAGCTTGTTACCCCAGCATTTT.

V is TRBV10-3 and J is TRBJ2-3, with 8 bases matching TRBD1. Losses at the gene ends were 5 bases for V and 0 bases for J; bases not matched to a gene: 1. Germline V gene sequence: CDR1 ENHRY, CDR2 SYGVKD. The CDR3 is made up of 14 amino acids. The CDR3: CAISTGGSTDTQYF. CDR3 nucleotide sequence: TGTGCCATCAGTACAGGGGGGAGCACAGATACGCAGTATTTT.

This chain uses TRBV6-2 or TRBV6-3 with TRBJ2-2; D unresolved. The V end lost 0 bases, the J end lost 7 bases, and 18 bases lay between the germline ends. This CDR3 has 17 residues. Germline V gene sequence: CDR1 MNHEY, CDR2 SVGEGT. CDR3 nucleotides: TGTGCCAGCAGTTACTCGAGGATTAACGTCGGAAACGGGGAGCTGTTTTTT. This encodes CASSYSRINVGNGELFF.

The rearrangement links TRBV6-1 to TRBJ1-1; no definite D call. This CDR3 spans 13 amino acids. The germline CDR1 and CDR2 sequences are MNHNS and SASEGT. Between the trimmed V and J ends, which lost 2 bases and 2 bases, there was a span of 6 bases. The CDR3 nucleotides read TGTGCCAGCAGTGAACGGGGAAACACTGAAGCTTTCTTT. Translated: CASSERGNTEAFF.